This is a list of T cell receptor beta chains from one sample in a study of cytomegalovirus exposure and HLA in healthy donors. The protocol was immunoSEQ multiplex PCR, while the TCRdb copy is restricted to in-frame clones and leaves out a portion. This sample has 150,000 or so clones, with 65% to 85% found just once. Sequenced material: PBMCs. These receptors came from a man aged 30 to 45 in good health and CMV-seronegative. Each CDR3 is given with its conserved first and last residue. Each record gives: clone size, D gene, V gene, J gene, CDR3 protein, CDR3 DNA. A D gene is named only where the DNA matches it firmly. A row's size may be missing; if present it is once, few, many or a size class.

.	.	TRBV29-1	TRBJ2-2	CSVGRGTSNTGELFF	TGCAGCGTTGGACGGGGGACGTCGAACACCGGGGAGCTGTTTTTT
.	TRBD1	TRBV7-9	TRBJ1-1	CASSRGQGDGEAFF	TGTGCCAGCAGCCGCGGACAGGGAGATGGTGAAGCTTTCTTT
.	.	TRBV29-1	TRBJ1-3	CSVEVRAGNTIYF	TGCAGCGTTGAAGTCAGGGCTGGAAACACCATATATTTT
.	.	TRBV28	TRBJ1-2	CASAPAGQGYGYTF	TGTGCCAGCGCGCCCGCCGGGCAGGGCTATGGCTACACCTTC
.	.	TRBV7-9	TRBJ2-1	CASSSDLKPYNEQFF	TGTGCCAGCAGCTCAGACTTGAAGCCCTACAATGAGCAGTTCTTC
.	.	TRBV19	TRBJ1-2	CASSSDGGGYGYTF	TGTGCCAGTAGCTCGGACGGGGGGGGCTATGGCTACACCTTC
.	.	TRBV6-5	TRBJ2-3	CASSRGTSDTQYF	TGTGCCAGCAGCCGTGGGACATCAGATACGCAGTATTTT
few	.	TRBV27	TRBJ1-1	CASSNFMNTEAFF	TGTGCCAGCAGCAACTTTATGAACACTGAAGCTTTCTTT
.	TRBD2	TRBV9	TRBJ2-3	CASGREAHSSTDTQYF	TGTGCCAGCGGCCGGGAGGCTCACTCTAGCACAGATACGCAGTATTTT
.	TRBD1	TRBV6-5	TRBJ1-2	CASSYSLDRASRGYTF	TGTGCCAGCAGTTACTCTCTGGACAGGGCGTCTCGTGGCTACACCTTC
.	.	TRBV9	TRBJ1-2	CASSGEIANYGYTF	TGTGCCAGCAGCGGTGAGATAGCTAACTATGGCTACACCTTC
few	.	TRBV27	TRBJ1-5	CARLTVLKKPQHF	TGTGCCAGGCTGACAGTCCTCAAGAAGCCCCAGCATTTT
.	.	TRBV5-6	TRBJ1-2	CASFLSPGYGYTF	TGTGCCAGCTTTTTAAGCCCGGGTTATGGCTACACCTTC
.	TRBD2	TRBV30	TRBJ2-7	CAWGISGGSYEQYF	TGTGCCTGGGGGATTAGCGGGGGCTCCTACGAGCAGTACTTC
once	TRBD2	TRBV4-2	TRBJ2-7	CASSQDTSGRLYEQYF	TGTGCCAGCAGCCAAGATACTAGCGGGAGGTTATACGAGCAGTACTTC
.	.	TRBV2	TRBJ2-7	CASASRAGSSYEQYF	TGTGCCAGCGCGTCACGGGCGGGCAGCTCCTACGAGCAGTACTTC
.	TRBD2	TRBV5-1	TRBJ2-7	CASSHVTSGRTGMGEQYF	TGCGCCAGCAGTCATGTCACTAGCGGGAGGACGGGAATGGGGGAGCAGTACTTC
.	.	TRBV4-2	TRBJ1-4	CASSEDNQNEKLFF	TGTGCCAGCAGCGAGGACAATCAAAATGAAAAACTGTTTTTT
.	.	TRBV29-1	TRBJ2-7	CSVGRGGYEQYF	TGCAGCGTTGGGAGGGGGGGATACGAGCAGTACTTC
.	.	TRBV6-1	TRBJ1-2	CASRVTHSGGYTF	TGTGCCAGCAGAGTGACCCATTCGGGGGGCTACACCTTC
once	.	TRBV7-9	TRBJ1-5	CASSLGGLNQPQHF	TGTGCCAGCAGCTTAGGAGGGCTCAATCAGCCCCAGCATTTT
.	.	TRBV27	TRBJ2-6	CASSSLSGANVLTF	TGTGCCAGCAGTTCCCTATCAGGGGCCAACGTCCTGACTTTC
.	.	TRBV2	TRBJ2-5	CASRDREGETQYF	TGTGCCAGCAGGGACAGAGAGGGGGAGACCCAGTACTTC
.	.	TRBV6-5	TRBJ2-7	CASSYLSRGRTYEQYF	TGTGCCAGCAGTTACTTATCTAGGGGCCGAACCTACGAGCAGTACTTC
.	TRBD1	TRBV7-9	TRBJ2-1	CASSLEETYRGLYNEQFF	TGTGCCAGCAGCTTAGAGGAGACATACAGGGGGCTATACAATGAGCAGTTCTTC
.	TRBD1	TRBV9	TRBJ2-1	CASIVGQGSREQFF	TGTGCCAGCATCGTAGGACAGGGGTCACGGGAGCAGTTCTTC
.	TRBD2	TRBV27	TRBJ2-1	CASSLRLAYNEQFF	TGTGCCAGCAGTTTGCGACTAGCTTACAATGAGCAGTTCTTC